The rows below give T cell receptor beta chains drawn from one sample of a study of CD8+ T cells in alopecia areata. The repertoire was sequenced with immunoSEQ multiplex PCR; TCRdb's copy has only in-frame clones and lacks some. The sample contains some 180,000 clones, roughly three fifths of which appear only once. The sequencing input was CD8+ T cells sorted from blood. All receptors come from a human donor in good health. Each CDR3 is given with its conserved first and last residue. Fields, in order: D gene, V gene, J gene, clone size, CDR3 DNA, CDR3 protein. D genes are given only for firm matches. Part of the rows lack a size; the others show once, few, many or a class for expanded clones.

>TRBD2|TRBV7-9|TRBJ2-3|few
TGTGCCAGCAGCTTGCTAGCGGGGGGCACAGATACGCAGTATTTT
CASSLLAGGTDTQYF
>TRBD2|TRBV10-3|TRBJ2-7|.
TGTGCCATCAGTGATTCGGGACTAGCCAAGGTCTACGAGCAGTACTTC
CAISDSGLAKVYEQYF
>TRBD2|TRBV19|TRBJ2-1|few
TGTGCCAGTAGTCCCTTTGCGGGGGGGTCCTCCCGGGAGCAGTTCTTC
CASSPFAGGSSREQFF
>TRBD2|TRBV2|TRBJ2-7|.
TGTGCCAGCAGTGATGCTAGCGGGGGAACCTACGAGCAGTACTTC
CASSDASGGTYEQYF
>.|TRBV4-1|TRBJ1-5|.
TGCGCCAGCAGCCAAGACTCTTTTCAGCCCCAGCATTTT
CASSQDSFQPQHF
>TRBD1|TRBV10-3|TRBJ1-2|.
TGTGCCATCACCACTGGACAGGGGGGGACTGTCTATGGCTACACCTTC
CAITTGQGGTVYGYTF
>.|TRBV13|TRBJ1-1|few
TGTGCCAGCTCCGACACAGACACTGAAGCTTTCTTT
CASSDTDTEAFF
>TRBD1|TRBV4-1|TRBJ1-2|.
TGCGCCAGCAGCCCAATAGGGACAGGCAAAGGCTACACCTTC
CASSPIGTGKGYTF
>.|TRBV13|TRBJ1-1|.
TGTGCCAGCAGCCCTGGCCGGGTCACTGAAGCTTTCTTT
CASSPGRVTEAFF
>.|TRBV19|TRBJ2-7|few
TGTGCCAGTAGTATTACAGGAGTGGAGCAGTACTTC
CASSITGVEQYF
>.|TRBV30|TRBJ2-7|.
TGTGCCTGGGGGGATAACGGCGAGCAGTACTTC
CAWGDNGEQYF
>TRBD2|TRBV4-1|TRBJ2-7|.
TGCGCCAGCAGCCAAGATCAACTAGCGGGGGAGCAGTACTTC
CASSQDQLAGEQYF
>.|TRBV5-6|TRBJ2-7|.
TGTGCCAGCAGCAATGCCGTAGGAGGGGAGCAGTACTTC
CASSNAVGGEQYF
>TRBD2|TRBV9|TRBJ2-3|.
TGTGCCAGCAGCGTACCCACCGGGGGGGGCACAGATACGCAGTATTTT
CASSVPTGGGTDTQYF
>.|TRBV30|TRBJ2-7|few
TGTGCCTGGAGTGTGGTGGACGAGCAGTACTTC
CAWSVVDEQYF
>TRBD2|TRBV6-6|TRBJ2-3|.
TGTGCCAGCACAGCGGGGGGGCTCACAGATACGCAGTATTTT
CASTAGGLTDTQYF
>.|TRBV2|TRBJ2-1|.
TGTGCCAGCAGGGACTCCTCAAAGGCCTTACAGGAGCAGTTCTTC
CASRDSSKALQEQFF
>TRBD2|TRBV29-1|TRBJ2-1|.
TGCAGCGTCGTAGGGGGCGGGGGGGCCTACAATGAGCAGTTCTTC
CSVVGGGGAYNEQFF
>TRBD1|TRBV29-1|TRBJ1-1|few
TGCAGCGCCCCCGGGACAGTGAACACTGAAGCTTTCTTT
CSAPGTVNTEAFF
>.|TRBV2|TRBJ2-7|.
TGTGCCAGCATCTCACTAGCCTCCTACGAGCAGTACTTC
CASISLASYEQYF
>.|TRBV4-2|TRBJ2-7|.
TGTGCCAGCAGCCAAGAGTCCGGGGAGAACTCCTACGAGCAGTACTTC
CASSQESGENSYEQYF
>.|TRBV7-9|TRBJ2-4|few
TGTGCCAGCAGCTTGTTCTGGGTGGGACAAGCCAAAAACATTCAGTACTTC
CASSLFWVGQAKNIQYF